The 31 T cell receptor beta chains reported below all come from one sample, sequenced in a study of OX40 agonist ivuxolimab in advanced cancers. TCRdb's table, derived via immunoSEQ multiplex PCR, lists solely in-frame clones and lacks some. This table holds some 21,000 clones, 80% to 90% found once. Material: CD4+ or CD8+ T cells sorted from blood, obtained in a trial of the OX40 agonist ivuxolimab. Receptors were obtained from an adult with an advanced solid tumor such as melanoma, head and neck, liver or kidney cancer.

The chain combines TRBV5-1 with TRBJ2-3; TRBD2 matches at 7 bases. CDR1 and CDR2 from the germline V gene are SGHRS and YFSETQ. V dropped 0 bases and J dropped 2; count of bases not matched to a gene: 6. The CDR3 loop spans 16 amino acids. CDR3 nucleotide sequence: TGCGCCAGCAGCTTGGAGCTAGCGGAGATCACAGATACGCAGTATTTT. Translating gives CASSLELAEITDTQYF.

The chain links TRBV4-1 to TRBJ2-5, with a tentative D call TRBD2 (5 bases). Germline V lookup: CDR1 MGHRA, CDR2 YSYEKL. V was shortened by 1 base and J by 4 bases, with 10 bases between the two germline ends. The CDR3 covers 14 residues. The CDR3 coding sequence is TGCGCCAGCAGCCAAGTGAGGGATGGAGAGACCCAGTACTTC. Translation gives CASSQVRDGETQYF.

CDR3 amino acids: CASGGLAVYNEQFF. CDR3 nucleotide sequence: TGTGCCAGCGGGGGACTAGCGGTCTACAATGAGCAGTTCTTC. This chain connects TRBV28 to TRBJ2-1; 11 bases are a match to TRBD2. From germline, CDR1 is MDHEN and CDR2 SYDVKM. This CDR3 is 14 amino acids long. V lost 8 bases to trimming and J lost 3 bases; unmatched junction nucleotides: 3. The full variable domain, rest sourced from reference TRBV28 and TRBJ2-1, is DVKVTQSSRYLVKRTGEKVFLECVQDMDHENMFWYRQDPGLGLRLIYFSYDVKMKEKGDIPEGYSVSREKKERFSLILESASTNQTSMYLCASGGLAVYNEQFFGPGTRLTVL.

Worth noting for this clone: In the same sample, other DNA sequences code for this CDR3. The chain employs TRBV9 and TRBJ2-1; no firm D call. V lost 1 base and J 8 bases, leaving 10 bases between the germline ends. The CDR3 totals 13 residues. CDR1 is SGDLS, CDR2 YYNGEE, per germline. The chain's CDR3 is CASSVYGDHEQFF. CDR3 coding DNA: TGTGCCAGCAGCGTATATGGGGATCATGAGCAGTTCTTC.

This clone was recorded a few times. The chain carries TRBV7-2 and TRBJ1-1, with TRBD1 matching over 9 bases. The germline V gene encodes CDR1 SGHTA and CDR2 FQGNSA. The length of the CDR3 is 15 residues. V was pared by 6 bases and J by 4 bases, with 9 bases of the junction left unmatched. CDR3 in amino acids: CASRVTTGGITEAFF. The DNA for the CDR3 is TGTGCCAGCAGAGTTACGACAGGGGGTATCACTGAAGCTTTCTTT. Variable domain in full (rest from reference TRBV7-2 and TRBJ1-1): GAGVSQSPSNKVTEKGKDVELRCDPISGHTALYWYRQSLGQGLEFLIYFQGNSAPDKSGLPSDRFSAERTGGSVSTLTIQRTQQEDSAVYLCASRVTTGGITEAFFGQGTRLTVV.

CDR3: CASSLQGARGQPQHF. The CDR3 region has the DNA TGTGCCAGCAGCTTACAGGGGGCGCGCGGTCAGCCCCAGCATTTT. This sequence joins TRBV7-9 and TRBJ1-5; TRBD1 matches 8 bases. Germline CDR1 SEHNR, CDR2 FQNEAQ (reference sequence). Trimming at V came to 2 bases and at J to 6 bases, leaving 6 bases not matched to a gene. The CDR3 is 15 amino acids.

This clone came up once. V gene TRBV7-4 combines with J gene TRBJ1-6; 11 nucleotides agree with TRBD1. Germline V CDR1 and CDR2: SGHVT, SQSDAQ. The CDR3 sequence is 18 residues long. V shed 3 bases, J shed 3 bases, and the junction held 7 bases outside the gene matches. The CDR3 DNA is TGTGCCAGCAGCTTGGACAGGGGGCAGTGGGACTATAATTCACCCCTCCACTTT. This gives the protein CASSLDRGQWDYNSPLHF.

The chain carries TRBV4-1 and TRBJ1-1; 10 bases line up with TRBD1. In germline, CDR1 is MGHRA, CDR2 YSYEKL. This CDR3 has 13 residues. Trimming at V came to 1 base and at J to 9 bases, leaving 2 bases not matched to a gene. The CDR3 coding sequence is TGCGCCAGCAGCCAAGGGACAGGGGGGCAAGCTTTCTTT. It yields the protein CASSQGTGGQAFF.

The V gene is TRBV27, the J gene TRBJ2-7; 9 bases agree with TRBD1. Trimming took 8 bases from V and 0 from J; bases not matched to a gene: 14. The CDR3 contains 17 residues. Germline V lookup: CDR1 MNHEY, CDR2 SMNVEV (reference sequence). The CDR3 sequence is CASGRDRVGKYSYEQYF. CDR3 in DNA: TGTGCCAGCGGCCGGGACAGGGTGGGGAAATACTCCTACGAGCAGTACTTC.

The rearrangement uses TRBV19 and TRBJ2-5, with 9 bases aligning to TRBD1. V gave up 5 bases and J gave up 1 base; unmatched junction bases: 5. The CDR3 length is 15 residues. Germline V gene sequence: CDR1 LNHDA, CDR2 SQIVND (reference sequence). CDR3 amino acids: CASSPGTGFQETQYF. The DNA of the CDR3 is TGTGCCAGTAGTCCCGGGACAGGGTTCCAAGAGACCCAGTACTTC.

The DNA for the CDR3 is TGCGCCAGCAGCCAAGAGCGGTCGCTCGGGGGGTATGGCTACACCTTC. It is translated as CASSQERSLGGYGYTF. This chain links TRBV4-3 with TRBJ1-2; D is perhaps TRBD1 (5 bases). Deletions cut 0 bases from V and 5 bases from J, with 16 bases between. Germline CDR1 reads LGHNA; CDR2 reads YSLEER. CDR3 length equals 16 residues.

The chain couples TRBV5-6 to TRBJ1-1; possibly TRBD1 for D (5 bases). CDR1 and CDR2 from the germline V gene are SGHDT and YYEEEE. The CDR3 runs 15 residues. V lost 4 bases, J lost 0 bases, and 13 bases lay in between. CDR3 nucleotide sequence: TGTGCCAGCAGCCCACAGGACGGCATGAACACTGAAGCTTTCTTT. Protein: CASSPQDGMNTEAFF. Full variable domain (remainder filled in from reference TRBV5-6 and TRBJ1-1): DAGVTQSPTHLIKTRGQQVTLRCSPKSGHDTVSWYQQALGQGPQFIFQYYEEEERQRGNFPDRFSGHQFPNYSSELNVNALLLGDSALYLCASSPQDGMNTEAFFGQGTRLTVV.

The CDR3 nucleotides read TGCGCCAGCAGCTTGACCCGTGGGTCTATCTACGAGCAGTACTTC. It yields the protein CASSLTRGSIYEQYF. This chain joins TRBV5-1 and TRBJ2-7; D not resolved. Germline assignment: CDR1 SGHRS and CDR2 YFSETQ. V was clipped by 1 base and J by 3 bases, with 14 bases between them. The CDR3 consists of 15 residues.

The CDR3 DNA sequence: TGTGCCAGCAGCCCTAGGTGGGAGTGGGGGCCGGTTCCCTACAATGAGCAGTTCTTC. Its translation is CASSPRWEWGPVPYNEQFF. The chain uses TRBV7-8 and TRBJ2-1; perhaps TRBD1 as D (6 bases). The CDR3 totals 19 residues. The V end lost 5 bases, the J end lost 2 bases, and 25 bases lay between the germline ends. Germline V gives CDR1 SGHVS, CDR2 FQNEAQ.

The rearrangement uses TRBV7-2 and TRBJ1-2, with 7 bases lining up with TRBD1. Germline V lookup: CDR1 SGHTA, CDR2 FQGNSA. Trimming at V came to 5 bases and at J to 0 bases, leaving 6 bases not matched to a gene. The CDR3 consists of 15 residues. This CDR3 is CASSQQGLANYGYTF. The CDR3 DNA sequence: TGTGCCAGCAGCCAACAGGGGTTAGCTAACTATGGCTACACCTTC.

The chain combines TRBV11-2 with TRBJ2-7, with a possible D match to TRBD2 (5 bases). The CDR3 is 13 residues long. Per the germline V gene, CDR1 is SGHAT and CDR2 is FQNNGV. Between the trimmed V and J ends, which lost 5 bases and 3 bases, there was a span of 11 bases. DNA of the CDR3: TGTGCCAGCAGCGCAAGAGGGAACTACGAGCAGTACTTC. Protein sequence: CASSARGNYEQYF.

The CDR3 reads CASSIKTVAAGAEQYF. The CDR3 DNA sequence: TGTGCCAGTAGTATAAAAACGGTTGCAGCTGGGGCAGAGCAGTACTTC. J is TRBJ2-7 and V is TRBV19; TRBD1 is a possible D gene (5 bases). Trimming pared 2 bases from V and 7 bases from J, leaving 21 bases between. Germline V lookup: CDR1 LNHDA, CDR2 SQIVND (reference sequence). This CDR3 has 16 residues.

The V call is TRBV5-6, the J call TRBJ1-5; D is uncertain. The CDR3 loop spans 12 amino acids. Trimming took off 6 bases at V and 6 bases at J, with 10 bases between the two ends. Per the germline V gene, CDR1 is SGHDT and CDR2 is YYEEEE. CDR3 region: CASNTLGQPQHF. In DNA form, the CDR3 reads TGTGCCAGCAACACATTGGGTCAGCCCCAGCATTTT.

This clone has just one count. V and J are TRBV10-3 and TRBJ1-1; 7 bases align to TRBD1. CDR3 length equals 13 residues. V gave up 6 bases and J gave up 10 bases; unmatched junction bases: 11. Germline loops: CDR1 ENHRY, CDR2 SYGVKD. The CDR3 spells CAIRPPEGAGAFF. In DNA, the CDR3 is TGTGCCATCAGGCCTCCCGAGGGGGCAGGAGCTTTCTTT.

This sequence joins TRBV5-6 and TRBJ1-2; D not certain. The ends were cut back, 6 bases at V and 5 bases at J, with 20 bases in the middle. CDR1 is SGHDT and CDR2 is YYEEEE in the germline V gene. There are 15 residues in the CDR3. The CDR3 loop reads CASIPGDAWVYGYTF. The CDR3 DNA reads TGTGCCAGCATCCCGGGAGATGCTTGGGTATATGGCTACACCTTC.

The V and J genes are TRBV7-9 and TRBJ1-2, with D unclear. The V end lost 6 bases, the J end lost 3 bases, and 14 bases lay between the germline ends. The germline CDR1 and CDR2 sequences are SEHNR and FQNEAQ (reference sequence). The CDR3 runs 14 residues. The CDR3 DNA reads TGTGCCAGCAGTCCACAAAACCTTCACTATGGCTACACCTTC. Translated: CASSPQNLHYGYTF.

This clone was counted a few times. This rearrangement joins TRBV7-9 to TRBJ1-3, with D possibly TRBD1 on 5 matching bases. CDR3 length equals 15 residues. V shed 2 bases and J shed 0 bases, with 8 bases lying between them. Germline V lookup: CDR1 SEHNR, CDR2 FQNEAQ (reference sequence). This CDR3 reads CASSLPQGSGNTIYF. Here the CDR3 DNA reads TGTGCCAGCAGCTTACCGCAGGGCTCTGGAAACACCATATATTTT.

The chain combines TRBV5-5 with TRBJ1-1; tentative D call: TRBD1 (5 bases). Germline V gene sequence: CDR1 SGHKS, CDR2 YYEKEE (reference sequence). This CDR3 spans 14 amino acids. Trimming shortened V by 0 bases and J by 7 bases, and 13 bases separated the two germline ends. The CDR3 reads CASSLVLGALEAFF. In DNA, the CDR3 is TGTGCCAGCAGCTTGGTTTTAGGGGCCCTTGAAGCTTTCTTT.

Here the CDR3 reads CASSQDRRAETQYF. In DNA form, the CDR3 reads TGCGCCAGCAGCCAAGATCGCAGGGCAGAGACCCAGTACTTC. The chain recombines TRBV4-1 with TRBJ2-5; tentatively, D is TRBD1 (5 bases). V dropped 0 bases and J dropped 4 bases, with 9 bases sitting between them. This CDR3 has 14 residues. Germline values: CDR1 MGHRA, CDR2 YSYEKL.

The V call is TRBV28, the J call TRBJ1-2; the match to TRBD1 covers 7 bases. J was trimmed by 4 bases and V by 5 bases; bases with no gene match: 4. CDR3 length: 13 amino acids. Germline CDR1 reads MDHEN; CDR2 reads SYDVKM. In DNA, the CDR3 is TGTGCCAGCAGTAAGACAGGGAGCTATGGCTACACCTTC. Translating gives CASSKTGSYGYTF.

V usage is TRBV7-9 and J usage is TRBJ1-3; D is undetermined. The CDR3 has 16 residues. Germline values: CDR1 SEHNR, CDR2 FQNEAQ (reference sequence). Trimming shortened V by 4 bases and J by 3 bases, and 16 bases separated the two germline ends. The CDR3 loop is CASSSPVAHVGNTIYF. CDR3 in DNA: TGTGCCAGCAGCTCCCCGGTGGCACATGTTGGAAACACCATATATTTT.

The gene calls are TRBV19 and TRBJ2-2; a weak D match, TRBD2 (6 bases). Germline V gene lookup returns CDR1 LNHDA and CDR2 SQIVND (reference sequence). V was trimmed by 2 bases and J by 3 bases, leaving 16 bases between them. This CDR3 has 17 residues. DNA of the CDR3: TGTGCCAGTAGTATACCCCAGTTCGGGGGTGACACCGGGGAGCTGTTTTTT. Its protein product is CASSIPQFGGDTGELFF.

The genes are TRBV27 and TRBJ1-2; a weak D match, TRBD1 (6 bases). CDR3 length: 14 residues. Germline V gene lookup returns CDR1 MNHEY and CDR2 SMNVEV (reference sequence). Between the trimmed V and J ends, which lost 4 bases and 1 base, there was a span of 10 bases. CDR3 loop: CASSWGQSNYGYTF. Written as DNA, the CDR3 is TGTGCCAGCAGTTGGGGACAAAGTAACTATGGCTACACCTTC.

The CDR3 sequence: CASSGGGNGYQPQHF. CDR3 bases: TGTGCCAGCAGTGGTGGGGGTAATGGGTATCAGCCCCAGCATTTT. This chain joins TRBV6-1 and TRBJ1-5; D is possibly TRBD1 (5 bases). Germline V gene data show CDR1 as MNHNS and CDR2 as SASEGT. Trimming cost V 4 bases and J 5 bases, with 15 bases left between them. This CDR3 is built from 15 residues.

The V and J genes are TRBV7-3 and TRBJ1-3; D uncertain. CDR3 size: 14 residues. V lost 5 bases to trimming and J lost 0 bases, with 8 bases between them. From germline, CDR1 is SGHTA and CDR2 FQGTGA. In nucleotides, the CDR3 is TGTGCCAGCAGCCCGCAGAGCTCTGGAAACACCATATATTTT. Translating gives CASSPQSSGNTIYF. The full variable domain, its missing parts supplied by reference TRBV7-3 and TRBJ1-3, is GAGVSQTPSNKVTEKGKYVELRCDPISGHTALYWYRQSLGQGPEFLIYFQGTGAADDSGLPNDRFFAVRPEGSVSTLKIQRTERGDSAVYLCASSPQSSGNTIYFGEGSWLTVV.

The chain has TRBV4-2 and TRBJ2-3; 8 bases agree with TRBD1. V was clipped by 2 bases and J by 0 bases; unmatched bases: 4. Germline V gene lookup returns CDR1 LGHNA and CDR2 YNFKEQ. The CDR3 totals 16 residues. CDR3 DNA: TGTGCCAGCAGCCAACGCACAGGGGGGAGCACAGATACGCAGTATTTT. It codes for CASSQRTGGSTDTQYF.